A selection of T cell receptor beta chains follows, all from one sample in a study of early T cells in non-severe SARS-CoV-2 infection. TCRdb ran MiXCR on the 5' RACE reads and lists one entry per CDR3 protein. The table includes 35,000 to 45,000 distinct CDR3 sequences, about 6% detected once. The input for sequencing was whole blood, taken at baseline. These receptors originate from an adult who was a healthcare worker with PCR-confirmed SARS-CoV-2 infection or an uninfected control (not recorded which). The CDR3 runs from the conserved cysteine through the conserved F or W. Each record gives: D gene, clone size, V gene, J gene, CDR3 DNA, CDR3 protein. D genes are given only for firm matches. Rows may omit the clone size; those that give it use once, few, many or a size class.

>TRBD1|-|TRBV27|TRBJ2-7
TGTGCCAGCAGTTTAACCCAGGGGGACTCCTACGAGCAGTACTTC
CASSLTQGDSYEQYF
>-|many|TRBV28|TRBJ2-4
TGTGCCAGCAGTTTCCGAGGAGAGACCAAAAACATTCAGTACTTC
CASSFRGETKNIQYF
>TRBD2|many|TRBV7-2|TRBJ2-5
TGTGCCAGCAGCCCTAGCGGGGGATACCAAGAGACCCAGTACTTC
CASSPSGGYQETQYF
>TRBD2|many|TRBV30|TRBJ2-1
TGTGCCTGGAGTGTAACCGGGGGGGCTATCTACAATGAGCAGTTCTTC
CAWSVTGGAIYNEQFF
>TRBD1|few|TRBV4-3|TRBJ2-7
TGCGCCAGCAGCGCCCGGGACAGGCCCTACGAGCAGTACTTC
CASSARDRPYEQYF
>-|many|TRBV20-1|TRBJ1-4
TGCAGTGCCGACCCGGGCCTCAATGAAAAACTGTTTTTT
CSADPGLNEKLFF
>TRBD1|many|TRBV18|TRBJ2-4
TGTGCCAGCTCACCAAACTCAGGGGGCGAAACCAAAAACATTCAGTACTTC
CASSPNSGGETKNIQYF
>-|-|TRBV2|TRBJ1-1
TGTGCCAGCAGTGAAGACCAGGCTCAAGCTTTCTTT
CASSEDQAQAFF
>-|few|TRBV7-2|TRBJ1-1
TGTGCCAGCAGCTTCTTACAGGGTGGGGGAGCTTTCTTT
CASSFLQGGGAFF
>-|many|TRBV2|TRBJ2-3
TGTGCCAGCAGTGAAGGACAGCGCACAGATACGCAGTATTTT
CASSEGQRTDTQYF
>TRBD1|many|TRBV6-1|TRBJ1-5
TGTGCCAGCAGTGTCTGGGACAGTCAGCCCCAGCATTTT
CASSVWDSQPQHF
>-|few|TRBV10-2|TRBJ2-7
TGCGCCAGCCGAATGGACAGAAACTACGAGCAGTACTTC
CASRMDRNYEQYF
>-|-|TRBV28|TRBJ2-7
TGTGCCAGCACCACCATCCGGGGGCCCTACGAGCAGTACTTC
CASTTIRGPYEQYF
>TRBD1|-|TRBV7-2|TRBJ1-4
TGTGCCAGCAGCTTCAGGGGGTTGAATGAAAAACTGTTTTTT
CASSFRGLNEKLFF
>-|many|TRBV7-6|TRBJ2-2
TGTGCCAGCAGCTCACGAAACACCGGGGAGCTGTTTTTT
CASSSRNTGELFF
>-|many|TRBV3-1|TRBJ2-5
TGTGCCAGCAGCCAAGAATCGTACGGAGAGACCCAGTACTTC
CASSQESYGETQYF
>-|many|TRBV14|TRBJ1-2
TGTGCCAGCAGCCAAGAAAGACACTATGGCTACACCTTC
CASSQERHYGYTF
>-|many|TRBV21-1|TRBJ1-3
TGTGCCAGCAGCGGGGGACAGGGCATTGGAAACACCATATATTTT
CASSGGQGIGNTIYF
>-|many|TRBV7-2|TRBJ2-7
TGTGCCAGCAGCTTCGGACAGCCCTCCTACGAGCAGTACTTC
CASSFGQPSYEQYF
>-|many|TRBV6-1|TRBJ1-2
TGTGCCAGCAGTGAAGCGTTAGGGAACTATGGCTACACCTTC
CASSEALGNYGYTF
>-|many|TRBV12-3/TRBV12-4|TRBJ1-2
TGTGCCAGCAGTTTCGGGGAGGACTATGGCTACACCTTC
CASSFGEDYGYTF
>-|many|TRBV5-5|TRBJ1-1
TGTGCCAGCAGCTTGATAGGGACAATGAACACTGAAGCTTTCTTT
CASSLIGTMNTEAFF
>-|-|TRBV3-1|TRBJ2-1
TGTGCCAGCAGCCAAGATTCCGGGGTTGGGCAGTTCTTC
CASSQDSGVGQFF
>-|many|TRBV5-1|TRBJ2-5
TGCGCCAGCAGCTTAATCTGGGGACAAGAGACCCAGTACTTC
CASSLIWGQETQYF
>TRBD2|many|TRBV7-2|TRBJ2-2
TGTGCCAGCAAAGGGACTAGGGACACCGGGGAGCTGTTTTTT
CASKGTRDTGELFF
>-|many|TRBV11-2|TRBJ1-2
TGTGCCAGCAGCGCCATAGGCGACTATGGCTACACCTTC
CASSAIGDYGYTF
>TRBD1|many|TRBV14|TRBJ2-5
TGTGCCAGCAGCCAAGATTCCTCGTTCGGGACAGGGTTGCGGCAAGAGACCCAGTACTTC
CASSQDSSFGTGLRQETQYF
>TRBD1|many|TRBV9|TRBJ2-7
TGTGCCAGCAGCGTAGACGGGACAGGCTCCTACGAGCAGTACTTC
CASSVDGTGSYEQYF
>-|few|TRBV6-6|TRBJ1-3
TGTGCCAGCAGTTCTCCGGAGGGTTACGGAAACACCATATATTTT
CASSSPEGYGNTIYF
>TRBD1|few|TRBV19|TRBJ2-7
TGTGCCAGTAGTATAGCGGGACAGAGCTCCTACGAGCAGTACTTC
CASSIAGQSSYEQYF
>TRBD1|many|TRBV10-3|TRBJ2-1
TGTGCCATCAGTGAGGGACAGGGTGGGGTTGAGCAGTTCTTC
CAISEGQGGVEQFF
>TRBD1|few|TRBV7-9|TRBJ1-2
TGTGCCAGCAGCTTAGCCGAGACAGGGACTGACTATGGCTACACCTTC
CASSLAETGTDYGYTF
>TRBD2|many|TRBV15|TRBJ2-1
TGTGCCACCAGCAGAAAGGCGGGGGACTACAATGAGCAGTTCTTC
CATSRKAGDYNEQFF
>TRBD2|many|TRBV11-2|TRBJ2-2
TGTGCCAGCAGCCGCAGCGGGGATGGCACCGGGGAGCTGTTTTTT
CASSRSGDGTGELFF
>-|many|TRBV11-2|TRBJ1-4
TGTGCCAGCAGCTTAAGCCGGCTGAATGAAAAACTGTTTTTT
CASSLSRLNEKLFF
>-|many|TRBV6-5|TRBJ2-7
TGTGCCAGCAGTTACAGGAGGGACTTGACCACCTACGAGCAGTACTTC
CASSYRRDLTTYEQYF
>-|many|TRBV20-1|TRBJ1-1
TGCAGTGAACCCCACAGGGAAGACGGCACTGAAGCTTTCTTT
CSEPHREDGTEAFF
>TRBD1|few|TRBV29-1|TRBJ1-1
TGCAGCGTTGTTAGGACAGGAGAGTGGAACACTGAAGCTTTCTTT
CSVVRTGEWNTEAFF
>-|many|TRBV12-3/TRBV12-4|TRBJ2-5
TGTGCCAGCGGACAGCAAGAGACCCAGTACTTC
CASGQQETQYF
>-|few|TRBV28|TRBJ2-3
TGTGCCAGCAGTTTCAGGGGAACAGATACGCAGTATTTT
CASSFRGTDTQYF
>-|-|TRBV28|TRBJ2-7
TGTGCCAGCAGTCCCCCGGGACGGGATTACGAGCAGTACTTC
CASSPPGRDYEQYF
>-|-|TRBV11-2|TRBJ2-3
TGTGCCAGCAGCCATGGTGGGACGCAGTATTTT
CASSHGGTQYF
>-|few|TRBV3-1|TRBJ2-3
TGTGCCAGCAGCCAAGTACCTAATCCAGATACGCAGTATTTT
CASSQVPNPDTQYF
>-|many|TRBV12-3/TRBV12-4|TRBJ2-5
TGTGCCAGCAGCCTCAAGACCGGGGGTGGGGAGACCCAGTACTTC
CASSLKTGGGETQYF
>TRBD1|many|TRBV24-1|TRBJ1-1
TGTGCCACCAGTGAAGGACAGGTGCACACTGAAGCTTTCTTT
CATSEGQVHTEAFF